The rows below give T cell receptor beta chains drawn from one sample of a study of cytomegalovirus exposure and HLA in healthy donors. The assay was immunoSEQ multiplex PCR, and TCRdb's table has in-frame clones only and misses some. The table shows 95,000 to 150,000 clones, with less than 10% occurring only once. The sample taken for sequencing was PBMCs. These TCRs come from a woman in her forties in good health and CMV-seropositive. Each CDR3 is given with its conserved first and last residue. The D gene is left open where the match is weak. Not all rows give a size; the values are once, few, many and, for expanded clones, a class.

size	V	J	D	DNA	CDR3
few	TRBV15	TRBJ2-3	TRBD1	TGTGCCACCAGCAGATATACAGGGGCAGATACGCAGTATTTT	CATSRYTGADTQYF
few	TRBV6-6	TRBJ1-2	.	TGTGCCAGCAGTTACGAACCAGCTAACTATGGCTACACCTTC	CASSYEPANYGYTF
few	TRBV29-1	TRBJ1-1	TRBD1	TGCAGCGTCCCCGGGACAGGGAACACTGAAGCTTTCTTT	CSVPGTGNTEAFF
.	TRBV2	TRBJ2-1	.	TGTGCCAGCATTATCGACAGGCGACTCTCCTACAATGAGCAGTTCTTC	CASIIDRRLSYNEQFF
few	TRBV30	TRBJ2-3	.	TGTGCCTGGAGGAAGGGGAAGGGGGCAGATACGCAGTATTTT	CAWRKGKGADTQYF
few	TRBV4-1	TRBJ1-1	.	TGCGCCAGCAAAGCCAATAGGCACAGAGAGAACACTGAAGCTTTCTTT	CASKANRHRENTEAFF
few	TRBV6-4	TRBJ1-2	.	TGTGCCAGCAGCGAAACAGGGAACTATGGCTACACCTTC	CASSETGNYGYTF
.	TRBV6-5	TRBJ1-1	.	TGTGCCAGCAGTTACTATTTACGAGGGGAAGCTTTCTTT	CASSYYLRGEAFF
few	TRBV6-5	TRBJ1-2	TRBD1	TGTGCCAGCAGTTATTTAAATAGGGGGCGCGGTGGCTACACCTTC	CASSYLNRGRGGYTF
.	TRBV5-1	TRBJ1-1	.	TGCGCCAGCAGCCCACTCATGAACACTGAAGCTTTCTTT	CASSPLMNTEAFF
few	TRBV15	TRBJ2-1	TRBD2	TGTGCCACCAGCAGGCGAAGCGGGAGCTCCTACAATGAGCAGTTCTTC	CATSRRSGSSYNEQFF
.	TRBV5-5	TRBJ1-2	.	TGTGCCAGCAGCTTGGCCAGGGTAACCTATGGCTACACCTTC	CASSLARVTYGYTF
.	TRBV19	TRBJ2-2	.	TGTGCCAGTAGTGTTTGGGCCAGACAAACCGGGGAGCTGTTTTTT	CASSVWARQTGELFF
.	TRBV6-1	TRBJ1-2	.	TGTGCCAGCAGTGAACAGGCATCACCGGCGGGCTACACCTTC	CASSEQASPAGYTF
few	TRBV10-2	TRBJ1-2	TRBD1	TGCGCCAGCAGTGACTCAGGGGGTGGCTACACCTTC	CASSDSGGGYTF
.	TRBV12-5	TRBJ1-1	.	TGTGCTAGTGGCAGGGGGAACACTGAAGCTTTCTTT	CASGRGNTEAFF
.	TRBV6-1	TRBJ2-7	TRBD2	TGTGCCAGCAGTGAAGAGTTAGCGGGGCCCTACGAGCAGTACTTC	CASSEELAGPYEQYF
.	TRBV25-1	TRBJ2-1	TRBD1	TGTGCCAGCAGTAACCCAGGGGGCGGCTATGAGCAGTTCTTC	CASSNPGGGYEQFF
few	TRBV18	TRBJ1-2	TRBD1	TGTGCCAGCTCACCACAGGGGGCCTATGGCTACACCTTC	CASSPQGAYGYTF
.	TRBV5-1	TRBJ1-2	.	TGCGCCAGCAGCTTGGACAGGGAGAACTATGGCTACACCTTC	CASSLDRENYGYTF
.	TRBV28	TRBJ2-7	.	TGTGCCAGCAGTTTTTGGCAGGCAGGGAACGAGCAGTACTTC	CASSFWQAGNEQYF
many	TRBV7-9	TRBJ2-2	.	TGTGCCAGCAGCCCCGTCGGGTTAATGTCCGGGGAGCTGTTTTTT	CASSPVGLMSGELFF
few	TRBV7-2	TRBJ2-1	.	TGTGCCAGCAGCCCTCCGGGGTACTCCTACAATGAGCAGTTCTTC	CASSPPGYSYNEQFF
.	TRBV30	TRBJ1-6	.	TGTGCCTGGAGTGTAGATCGGGAAATCGCATATAGCTCCTATAATTCACCCCTCCACTTT	CAWSVDREIAYSSYNSPLHF
few	TRBV30	TRBJ2-7	.	TGTGCCTGGAGTGCAGGGTCCCCCTACGAGCAGTACTTC	CAWSAGSPYEQYF
few	TRBV4-2	TRBJ1-5	.	TGTGCCAGCAGCCAAGAGGCCATCCCTAGCAATCAGCCCCAGCATTTT	CASSQEAIPSNQPQHF
few	TRBV5-1	TRBJ2-2	.	TGCGCCAGCAGCGCCTCCGGGACAAACACCGGGGAGCTGTTTTTT	CASSASGTNTGELFF